The 11 T cell receptor beta chains given below trace back to one sample, sequenced in a study of cytomegalovirus exposure and HLA in healthy donors. In the PCR, 60 Vbeta and 13 Jbeta primers were used. Sequenced by immunoSEQ multiplex PCR; TCRdb stores in-frame clones only, minus some. Recorded for this sample: 75,000 to 80,000 clones. The sample consisted of PBMCs. Receptor source: a man between 18 and 35 years old in good health and CMV-seropositive.

The chain joins TRBV2 to TRBJ2-1; 11 bases are a match to TRBD2. Trimming at V came to 5 bases and at J to 6 bases, leaving 6 bases not matched to a gene. In germline, CDR1 is SNHLY, CDR2 FYNNEI. CDR3 length: 15 residues. The CDR3 DNA sequence: TGTGCCAGCAGTATCACCGGGACTAGCGGCAATGAGCAGTTCTTC. Its translation is CASSITGTSGNEQFF.

CDR3 DNA sequence: TGTGCCAGCAGTGAATTGTCAGGGGAGGGGCAGCCCCAGCATTTT. This translates into CASSELSGEGQPQHF. The chain couples TRBV6-1 to TRBJ1-5, with a tentative D call TRBD1 (6 bases). Germline V CDR1 and CDR2: MNHNS, SASEGT. The V gene lost 2 bases and the J gene lost 7 bases, with 15 bases spanning the gap. The CDR3 is made up of 15 amino acids.

The V call is TRBV11-2, the J call TRBJ2-2; 8 bases agree with TRBD2. Trimming at V came to 1 base and at J to 3 bases, leaving 4 bases not matched to a gene. Germline V gene lookup returns CDR1 SGHAT and CDR2 FQNNGV. The CDR3 is 16 residues long. The CDR3: CASSLAGGAHTGELFF. Here the CDR3 DNA reads TGTGCCAGCAGCTTAGCCGGGGGGGCGCACACCGGGGAGCTGTTTTTT.

This chain links TRBV4-1 with TRBJ2-7; 7 bases line up with TRBD1. V gave up 0 bases and J gave up 2 bases; unmatched junction bases: 4. The CDR3 loop spans 15 amino acids. Germline V gene data show CDR1 as MGHRA and CDR2 as YSYEKL. The CDR3 sequence: CASSQEPGQPYEQYF. The CDR3 nucleotides read TGCGCCAGCAGCCAAGAACCGGGACAGCCCTACGAGCAGTACTTC.

The rearrangement joins TRBV10-1 to TRBJ2-5; 7 nucleotides match TRBD1. This CDR3 has 14 residues. The germline gives CDR1 WNHNN, CDR2 SYGVQD (reference sequence). V lost 8 bases to trimming and J lost 8 bases; unmatched junction nucleotides: 14. The CDR3 here is CASLGQEIDETQYF. CDR3 nucleotides: TGCGCCAGCCTAGGACAGGAAATTGATGAAACCCAGTACTTC.

The J gene is TRBJ1-4, the V gene TRBV5-6, with 9 bases identical to TRBD1. The germline CDR1 and CDR2 sequences are SGHDT and YYEEEE. This CDR3 is 14 amino acids long. The J segment lost 5 bases and the V segment lost 5 bases, leaving 4 bases of the junction unmatched. The CDR3, as DNA: TGTGCCAGCAGTTTCGGGACAGGGAATGAAAAACTGTTTTTT. Its protein product is CASSFGTGNEKLFF.

The chain has TRBV5-4 and TRBJ1-1; D gene ambiguous. Germline V gives CDR1 SGHNT, CDR2 YYREEE (reference sequence). V was trimmed by 1 base and J by 6 bases, leaving 13 bases between them. The CDR3 has 14 residues. DNA for the CDR3: TGTGCCAGCAGCTTGTACGGGGTAAGGTCTGAAGCTTTCTTT. It is translated as CASSLYGVRSEAFF.

The chain combines TRBV7-9 with TRBJ1-5; no clear D. V dropped 1 base and J dropped 1 base, with 8 bases sitting between them. Per the germline V gene, CDR1 is SEHNR and CDR2 is FQNEAQ (reference sequence). The CDR3 has 15 amino acids. CDR3 loop: CASSLGQESNQPQHF. The CDR3 DNA is TGTGCCAGCAGCTTAGGGCAAGAAAGCAATCAGCCCCAGCATTTT.

The chain is built from TRBV20-1 and TRBJ2-3; tentatively, D is TRBD2 (5 bases). CDR1 and CDR2 from the germline V gene are DFQATT and SNEGSKA (reference sequence). This CDR3 is built from 11 residues. The germline V and J ends were trimmed by 7 bases and 2 bases, with 7 bases remaining between them. DNA of the CDR3: TGCAGTGGTGACTACACAGATACGCAGTATTTT. This translates into CSGDYTDTQYF.

The rearrangement joins TRBV18 to TRBJ1-2; D is possibly TRBD1 (5 bases). The germline CDR1 and CDR2 sequences are KGHSH and LQKENI. The CDR3 spans 13 residues. Between the trimmed V and J ends, which lost 6 bases and 3 bases, there was a span of 11 bases. The CDR3 reads CASSEDIDYGYTF. CDR3 DNA sequence: TGTGCCAGCTCTGAGGACATAGACTATGGCTACACCTTC.

This rearrangement joins TRBV19 to TRBJ2-2, with 9 bases matching TRBD2. The CDR3 has 17 residues. V was pared by 5 bases and J by 2 bases, with 9 bases of the junction left unmatched. Germline V gives CDR1 LNHDA, CDR2 SQIVND (reference sequence). This CDR3 is CASSLFSGSTNTGELFF. The DNA of the CDR3 is TGTGCCAGTAGTTTATTTAGCGGGAGTACTAACACCGGGGAGCTGTTTTTT.